By its share, the clone carrying this TCR beta chain is medium-sized. Its cognate antigen is unknown. This record comes from a study of T cell responses to AZD1222 COVID-19 vaccine. Study-level points and caveats: Seropositive status at baseline applied to only 5 or 6 AZD1222 recipients. Per reports, nearly half of all spike-specific TCRs target regions that are unmutated in variants. None of the repertoires were sampled until the peak T cell response had passed. When two AZD1222 doses had been given, Spike-specific TCR breadth and depth rose.

TCRdb's table, derived via immunoSEQ multiplex PCR, lists solely in-frame clones and lacks some. Seen here are approximately 100,000 clones, roughly nine tenths observed once, and the top ten hold 16%. This TCR came from an adult in good health. The sequences come from peripheral blood, collected on day 0 of AZD1222 vaccination.

CDR3 sequence: CASSRGYGYEQYF. The CDR3 bases are TGTGCCAGCAGCCGGGGCTACGGATACGAGCAGTACTTC. The genes are TRBV3-1 (or the pseudogene TRBV3-2) and TRBJ2-7, with D perhaps TRBD1 (5 bases). From germline, CDR1 is LGHDT and CDR2 YNNKEL (reference sequence). The CDR3 is 13 residues long. V lost 4 bases and J 4 bases, leaving 11 bases between the germline ends.